This TCR beta chain is from a study of identical twins. The study, taken as a whole, reports: Weaker excess sharing between twins was seen in beta out-of-frame sequences. Twin-shared out-of-frame alpha sequences showed excess low generation probability.

This CDR3 spans 14 amino acids. The V and J ends lost 5 bases and 1 base respectively, with 11 bases between them. The germline gives CDR1 MNHEY, CDR2 SMNVEV (reference sequence). All donors were healthy Caucasians. Concerning this clonotype itself: Its specificity is not known.

A single record per CDR3 protein comes from TCRdb applying MiXCR to the 5' RACE reads. The sample includes about 530,000 distinct CDR3 sequences, roughly 15% seen only once; the top ten take 0.44%. These data also featured in a second study, about yellow fever vaccine responses in identical twins. That report adds: Twins' vaccine T cell response reportedly seemed partly convergent, partly personalized.

The TCR originated in a woman younger than 30 in good health. V and J are TRBV27 and TRBJ1-1; D is uncertain. The source material was CD4+ T cells sorted from blood. The CDR3 here is CASSIGIWNTEAFF. CDR3 bases: TGTGCCAGCAGTATAGGGATTTGGAACACTGAAGCTTTCTTT.